The 26 T cell receptor beta chains below all came from one sample that was sequenced in a study of T cells of healthy individuals. MiXCR was run by TCRdb on the 5' RACE reads, yielding one entry per CDR3 protein. The table lists 63,000 or so distinct CDR3 sequences, about 16% of them singletons. The receptors come from a human donor in good health.

This clonotype was recorded at least ten times. CDR3 region: CSVADRGTPLHF. The DNA of the CDR3 is TGCAGCGTCGCGGACAGGGGTACACCCCTCCACTTT. J is TRBJ1-6 and V is TRBV29-1; TRBD1 agrees at 9 bases. Trimming cost V 6 bases and J 11 bases; bases outside gene matches: 5. The CDR3 length is 12 residues. The germline V gene has CDR1 SQVTM and CDR2 ANQGSEA.

With regard to this clonotype: This may come from a read error, since a much larger clone is one base off. This is likely a read error, given that the CDR3 carries no conserved phenylalanine or tryptophan at its end. This chain joins TRBV28 and TRBJ1-4; weak D call: TRBD1 (6 bases). V lost 3 bases and J lost 8, with 13 bases in between. The CDR3 covers 14 residues. The germline CDR1 and CDR2 sequences are MDHEN and SYDVKM. DNA of the CDR3: TGTGCCAGCAGTTTGAGGGGGATTGGGGAAAAACTGTTTTCT. Protein: CASSLRGIGEKLFS.

This clonotype was seen more than once but under ten times. CDR3 protein: CASSASGLTNTGELFF. The DNA of the CDR3 is TGTGCCAGCAGTGCTTCGGGGCTAACGAACACCGGGGAGCTGTTTTTT. J is TRBJ2-2 and V is TRBV12-3 or TRBV12-4; either TRBD1 or TRBD2 may fit D (5 bases each). This CDR3 comprises 16 residues. V was trimmed by 5 bases and J by 0 bases, leaving 13 bases between them.

In its sample, this clonotype was seen a few times. The chain's CDR3 is CSVVGVTGELFF. CDR3 nucleotides: TGCAGCGTTGTGGGGGTCACCGGGGAGCTGTTTTTT. The chain couples TRBV29-1 to TRBJ2-2; the D call may be TRBD1 or TRBD2 (5 bases each). V was clipped by 4 bases and J by 4 bases, with 7 bases between them. The CDR3 consists of 12 residues. Per the germline V gene, CDR1 is SQVTM and CDR2 is ANQGSEA.

This clonotype was counted a few times. The gene calls are TRBV2 and TRBJ2-1, with 13 bases fitting TRBD2. The germline V gene encodes CDR1 SNHLY and CDR2 FYNNEI. Trimming took 6 bases from V and 10 from J; bases not matched to a gene: 6. This CDR3 spans 14 amino acids. CDR3 DNA: TGTGCCAGCAGATGGACTAGCGGGAGCGGGGAGCAGTTCTTC. Translated, it gives CASRWTSGSGEQFF.

This clonotype was seen at least ten times. V usage is TRBV28 and J usage is TRBJ2-3, with TRBD1 matching 10 bases. Germline V gene lookup returns CDR1 MDHEN and CDR2 SYDVKM. V was clipped by 3 bases and J by 4 bases; unmatched bases: 4. The CDR3 has 15 residues. CDR3 protein: CASSLIGQGADTQYF. The CDR3, as DNA: TGTGCCAGCAGTTTGATTGGACAGGGGGCAGATACGCAGTATTTT.

This chain uses TRBV12-3 or TRBV12-4 with TRBJ2-1; 11 nucleotides align to TRBD2. The CDR3 is 17 amino acids. Trimming removed 6 bases from V and 3 bases from J; junction bases left unmatched: 10. The DNA of the CDR3 is TGTGCCAGCAGCCTCGGGACTAGCGGACTCGGCTACAATGAGCAGTTCTTC. Its translation is CASSLGTSGLGYNEQFF.

This clonotype was seen repeatedly, ten times or more. The chain employs TRBV20-1 and TRBJ2-7, with 9 nucleotides matching TRBD2. This CDR3 comprises 15 residues. The trim removed 3 bases at V and 4 bases at J, leaving 10 bases unmatched. Per germline, CDR1 DFQATT and CDR2 SNEGSKA (reference sequence). Written as DNA, the CDR3 is TGCAGTGCTAGTTCCCTAGCGGGACCGGGGTACGAGCAGTACTTC. It is translated as CSASSLAGPGYEQYF.

V gene TRBV3-1 combines with J gene TRBJ2-1; 8 positions match TRBD2. The trim removed 4 bases at V and 3 bases at J, leaving 5 bases unmatched. Germline values: CDR1 LGHDT, CDR2 YNNKEL (reference sequence). There are 15 residues in the CDR3. This CDR3 reads CASSLQAGVYNEQFF. In nucleotides, the CDR3 is TGTGCCAGCAGCCTTCAAGCGGGGGTCTACAATGAGCAGTTCTTC.

For this clonotype: A much larger clone lies one base from this, so it may be a read error. The rearrangement joins TRBV5-6 to TRBJ1-5, with TRBD1 matching over 8 bases. This CDR3 comprises 15 residues. Germline assignment: CDR1 SGHDT and CDR2 YYEEEE. CDR3 sequence reads: CASSRTGINNEPQHF. In DNA form, the CDR3 reads TGTGCCAGCAGCCGGACAGGGATAAACAATGAGCCCCAGCATTTT.

The chain joins TRBV6-1 to TRBJ2-5, with D unclear. There are 12 residues in the CDR3. V lost 6 bases and J lost 6, with 11 bases in between. Germline V gives CDR1 MNHNS, CDR2 SASEGT. The DNA for the CDR3 is TGTGCCAGCAGACCCCCCTGGCAGACCCAGTACTTC. It specifies CASRPPWQTQYF.

The chain is built from TRBV6-1 and TRBJ2-1, with TRBD1 matching over 8 bases. Germline V gene data show CDR1 as MNHNS and CDR2 as SASEGT. The V and J ends lost 5 bases and 9 bases, in that order; junction bases with no gene match: 3. The CDR3 consists of 12 residues. CDR3 sequence: CASSSGGSEQFF. Written as DNA, the CDR3 is TGTGCCAGCAGTTCAGGGGGCAGTGAGCAGTTCTTC.

The rearrangement links TRBV4-3 to TRBJ2-5; 8 bases agree with TRBD1. After removal of 1 base from V and 5 bases from J, the junction contained 3 bases not matched to a gene. The CDR3 totals 14 residues. Germline CDR1 is LGHNA and CDR2 is YSLEER. CDR3 DNA: TGCGCCAGCAGCCAAGCCGGGACAGGCGAGACCCAGTACTTC. Its translation is CASSQAGTGETQYF.

The V call is TRBV3-1, the J call TRBJ2-1; no clear D. Germline V gives CDR1 LGHDT, CDR2 YNNKEL (reference sequence). V shed 5 bases and J shed 6 bases, with 17 bases lying between them. This CDR3 is built from 15 residues. CDR3 nucleotide sequence: TGTGCCAGCAGCAAAAGGATCGCTAGAAGCAATGAGCAGTTCTTC. Its translation is CASSKRIARSNEQFF.

This sequence joins TRBV27 and TRBJ1-5, with D possibly being TRBD1 (6 bases). Germline V gene sequence: CDR1 MNHEY, CDR2 SMNVEV (reference sequence). V dropped 7 bases and J dropped 4 bases, with 17 bases sitting between them. The length of the CDR3 is 15 residues. The CDR3 DNA follows: TGTGCCAGCACCCGAACGGGGGCAAGGAATCAGCCCCAGCATTTT. Translated: CASTRTGARNQPQHF.

The chain has TRBV7-3 and TRBJ1-1; D gene ambiguous. The CDR3 totals 13 residues. Trimming left V 1 base short and J 4 bases short, with 7 bases between. Germline V lookup: CDR1 SGHTA, CDR2 FQGTGA. The CDR3 spells CASSLMGFTEAFF. The CDR3 bases are TGTGCCAGCAGCTTAATGGGGTTCACTGAAGCTTTCTTT.

The chain employs TRBV19 and TRBJ2-1, with D possibly being TRBD1 (5 bases). Trimming stripped 3 bases from V and 0 bases from J, with 15 bases between. From germline, CDR1 is LNHDA and CDR2 SQIVND (reference sequence). The length of the CDR3 is 17 residues. CDR3 sequence (DNA): TGTGCCAGTAGTATGGGGTGGGGCCAAAGCTCCTACAATGAGCAGTTCTTC. This encodes CASSMGWGQSSYNEQFF.

This clonotype was observed many times. The chain has TRBV5-1 and TRBJ2-1; TRBD1 agrees at 12 bases. CDR3 size: 14 residues. CDR1 SGHRS and CDR2 YFSETQ come from the germline V gene. V shed 3 bases and J 8 bases; nucleotides not matched to a gene: 3. The CDR3 reads CASSSGTGGDEQFF. The CDR3, as DNA: TGCGCCAGCAGCTCCGGGACAGGGGGCGATGAGCAGTTCTTC.

The rearrangement uses TRBV20-1 and TRBJ1-2; D unresolved. Trimming removed 3 bases from V and 0 bases from J, with 11 bases in between. Germline CDR1 and CDR2: DFQATT and SNEGSKA (reference sequence). The CDR3 runs to 14 residues. The CDR3 DNA is TGCAGTGCTAGTCACCGATCTTCTAACTATGGCTACACCTTC. Translation gives CSASHRSSNYGYTF.

Comment on this clonotype: Germline is not matched at one junction end, which may reflect a read error. The V call is TRBV7-2, the J call TRBJ2-3; no clear D. CDR3 length: 13 amino acids. The germline CDR1 and CDR2 sequences are SGHTA and FQGNSA. The CDR3 DNA is TGTGCCAGCAGCTTAGTTAAAGATGCGGCGCAGAATTTT. Its translation: CASSLVKDAAQNF.

This clonotype is medium-sized (0.01 to 0.1%) in the sample. The junction shows a germline mismatch at one end, possibly a read error. The chain uses TRBV5-1 and TRBJ2-1, with 7 positions matching TRBD2. The CDR3 is 14 residues long. Germline V lookup: CDR1 SGHRS, CDR2 YFSETQ. The CDR3 nucleotides are TGTGCCAGCAGCTCCTCCGGGGGGTACAATGAGCAGTTCTTC. Its protein product is CASSSSGGYNEQFF.

This clonotype has only a few counts. CDR3 bases: TGCGCCAGCAGAAGCTCAGGGACAACCTATAATTCACCCCTCCACTTT. This translates into CASRSSGTTYNSPLHF. The chain carries TRBV5-1 and TRBJ1-6, with D possibly matching TRBD1 (6 bases). The CDR3 length is 16 residues. Germline-derived CDR1 and CDR2 are SGHRS and YFSETQ. With 5 bases removed from V and 2 bases from J, the gap between germline ends came to 14 bases.

J is TRBJ2-1 and V is TRBV25-1, with D perhaps TRBD2 (5 bases). The length of the CDR3 is 16 residues. V was trimmed by 1 base and J by 4 bases, leaving 14 bases between them. CDR1 MGHDK and CDR2 SYGVNS come from the germline V gene. CDR3 in amino acids: CASSESGGSAYNEQFF. The CDR3 DNA reads as TGTGCCAGCAGTGAATCTGGAGGTTCAGCTTACAATGAGCAGTTCTTC.

This clonotype was counted many times. The V and J genes are TRBV4-3 and TRBJ1-2; no clear D. V lost 0 bases to trimming and J lost 4 bases, with 15 bases between them. CDR1 and CDR2 (germline): LGHNA, YSLEER. This CDR3 contains 16 residues. For the CDR3, the DNA is TGCGCCAGCAGCCAAGATCTCCGGGTTGATAGCTATGGCTACACCTTC. It encodes CASSQDLRVDSYGYTF.

This clonotype was seen a few times. The gene calls are TRBV5-1 and TRBJ2-3; 8 nucleotides line up with TRBD2. The CDR3 loop spans 16 amino acids. The germline CDR1 and CDR2 sequences are SGHRS and YFSETQ. The trim removed 0 bases at V and 4 bases at J, leaving 7 bases unmatched. The CDR3 sequence: CASSLGLARTADTQYF. CDR3 sequence (DNA): TGCGCCAGCAGCTTGGGACTAGCGAGAACGGCAGATACGCAGTATTTT.

The rearrangement uses TRBV28 and TRBJ2-5, with 11 positions matching TRBD2. The CDR3 runs 16 residues. The germline CDR1 and CDR2 sequences are MDHEN and SYDVKM. After removal of 1 base from V and 2 bases from J, the junction contained 3 bases not matched to a gene. CDR3 DNA sequence: TGTGCCAGCAGTTTATTGGGACTAGCGGATCAAGAGACCCAGTACTTC. It yields the protein CASSLLGLADQETQYF.